These T cell receptor beta chains were read from a single sample in a study of blood T cell repertoires in COVID-19. Here immunoSEQ multiplex PCR was the method, and the copy in TCRdb shows in-frame clones only, minus some. The table shows around 160,000 clones, with around 80% occurring only once. Sequencing was carried out using PBMCs or T cells enriched from blood (not recorded which). The receptor source for this set is a man aged 50 to 60 who had recovered from COVID-19. CDR3s include the opening cysteine and the closing phenylalanine or tryptophan. A D gene is named only where the DNA matches it firmly. Clone size is stated in some rows and not others, as once, few, many or a class when expanded.

v_gene	j_gene	abundance	d_gene	CDR3nt	CDR3aa
TRBV6-4	TRBJ1-5	-	-	TGTGCCAGCAGTGACTCTTTGGGGGCTCAGCCCCAGCATTTT	CASSDSLGAQPQHF
TRBV4-2	TRBJ2-7	-	-	TGTGCCAGCAGCCAAGGAACAGAAATGTACGAGCAGTACTTC	CASSQGTEMYEQYF
TRBV12-3/TRBV12-4	TRBJ1-1	-	-	TGTGCCAGCAGTATTCAGGGGATCACTGAAGCTTTCTTT	CASSIQGITEAFF
TRBV30	TRBJ1-2	-	-	TGTGCCTGCGACTCCCTCAAGGGGGGCTACACCTTC	CACDSLKGGYTF
TRBV3-1/TRBV3-2	TRBJ1-1	-	TRBD1	TGTGCCAGCAGTTTAGGACAGGGGTCTGAAGCTTTCTTT	CASSLGQGSEAFF
TRBV6-6	TRBJ1-6	-	TRBD1	TGTGCCAGCAGTTCAGGGACAGGGTGGTCACCCCTCCACTTT	CASSSGTGWSPLHF
TRBV23-1	TRBJ2-7	-	-	TGCGCCAGCAGACAGAGATCCTCCTACGAGCAGTACTTC	CASRQRSSYEQYF
TRBV7-3	TRBJ1-1	-	-	TGTGCCAGCGGAACGGGTCCGAACACTGAAGCTTTCTTT	CASGTGPNTEAFF
TRBV12-3/TRBV12-4	TRBJ2-1	-	TRBD2	TGTGCCAGCAGCTTGGGCGGGGGGGGCAAACTCTTC	CASSLGGGGKLF
TRBV2	TRBJ1-6	few	-	TGTGCCAGCAGTGAACAGGGCTGGAATTCACCCCTCCACTTT	CASSEQGWNSPLHF
TRBV28	TRBJ2-7	-	-	TGTGCCAGCTCCGAGCAGGGTCTGGAGCAGTACTTC	CASSEQGLEQYF
TRBV9	TRBJ2-1	-	-	TGTGCCAGCAGCGTCCTCGGGTCAGAAGGTCCCCTCTTC	CASSVLGSEGPLF
TRBV7-2	TRBJ2-3	-	TRBD2	TGTGCCAGCAGCCTTAGCGGGGGGACGACAGATACGCAGTATTTT	CASSLSGGTTDTQYF
TRBV28	TRBJ1-1	-	TRBD1	TGTGCCAGCAGTTCGCCAGGGGGCATGAACACTGAAGCTTTCTTT	CASSSPGGMNTEAFF
TRBV5-5	TRBJ1-2	-	-	TGTGCCAGCAGCTTGGTGGTGTTAGGAGGCGGGGGCTACACCTTC	CASSLVVLGGGGYTF
TRBV9	TRBJ1-1	-	-	TGTGCCAGCAGCGTCCAGATGAACACTGAAGCTTTCTTT	CASSVQMNTEAFF
TRBV10-3	TRBJ1-5	-	TRBD1	TGTGCCATAGGGGGCGCGCCCGATAGCAATCAGCCCCAGCATTTT	CAIGGAPDSNQPQHF
TRBV18	TRBJ1-1	-	-	TGTGCCAGCTCACCCGCAGTATCCAGGCTGAACACTGAAGCTTTCTTT	CASSPAVSRLNTEAFF
TRBV11-2	TRBJ2-7	-	TRBD1	TGTGCCAGCAGCTTAGGGACTTCAGGGGGAGCCCCGAGGCAGTACTTC	CASSLGTSGGAPRQYF
TRBV4-1	TRBJ1-5	-	-	TGCGCCAGCAGCCAAGATTGGGGAACAGGTCAGCCCCAGCATTTT	CASSQDWGTGQPQHF
TRBV5-6	TRBJ2-5	-	TRBD2	TGTGCCAGCAGCGAAGCCCCTGGACTAGCGGGGTTTGAGACCCAGTACTTC	CASSEAPGLAGFETQYF